These 25 T cell receptor beta chains were sequenced from one sample in a study of T cells after yellow fever vaccination. In TCRdb, the 5' RACE reads were re-called with MiXCR into one record per CDR3 protein. In the table there are 300,000 or so distinct CDR3 sequences, roughly 9% of which are singletons. The sequencing here drew on CD4+ T cells sorted from PBMCs, taken 5 days after the yellow fever booster vaccination. The receptors shown here come from a young man who received the YFV17D yellow fever vaccine.

J is TRBJ2-3 and V is TRBV9, with TRBD2 as a possible D gene (7 bases). This CDR3 region has 16 residues. The germline V and J ends were trimmed by 5 bases and 7 bases, with 23 bases remaining between them. CDR1 and CDR2 (germline): SGDLS, YYNGEE. The CDR3 spells CASSLGGALSTYTQYF. CDR3 in DNA: TGTGCCAGCAGTCTAGGGGGGGCCTTAAGCACGTATACGCAGTATTTT.

As concerns this clonotype: A read error may be the cause here, since a much bigger clone is one base away. The chain recombines TRBV7-9 with TRBJ2-1; 11 bases line up with TRBD2. The CDR3 length is 15 residues. Trimming removed 10 bases from V and 7 bases from J; junction bases left unmatched: 12. Looked up from germline, CDR1 is SEHNR and CDR2 is FQNEAQ (reference sequence). The DNA for the CDR3 is TGTGCCATCAGTTCTACTAGCGGGGGCTGGAATGAGCAGTTCTTC. Protein: CAISSTSGGWNEQFF.

This clonotype has only a few counts. The chain links TRBV7-2 to TRBJ1-1; tentative D call: TRBD1 (6 bases). CDR1 SGHTA and CDR2 FQGNSA come from the germline V gene. Trimming took off 5 bases at V and 3 bases at J, with 16 bases between the two ends. The CDR3 extends over 15 amino acids. The CDR3 loop reads CASSPQWGPDTEAFF. CDR3 nucleotides: TGTGCCAGCAGCCCCCAATGGGGGCCTGACACTGAAGCTTTCTTT.

The chain couples TRBV3-1 to TRBJ2-3; D possibly uses TRBD1 or TRBD2 (5 bases each). Germline V gives CDR1 LGHDT, CDR2 YNNKEL (reference sequence). The length of the CDR3 is 14 residues. Trimming pared 2 bases from V and 5 bases from J, leaving 11 bases between. CDR3 DNA sequence: TGTGCCAGCAGCCAACGGGACGGTAGAGATACGCAGTATTTT. Protein: CASSQRDGRDTQYF.

This clonotype came up many times. The V call is TRBV4-2, the J call TRBJ1-4; tentative D call: TRBD1 (5 bases). This CDR3 spans 15 amino acids. Trimming pared 4 bases from V and 6 bases from J, leaving 15 bases between. Germline CDR1 and CDR2: LGHNA and YNFKEQ. The CDR3 loop is CASSPRTRGYEKLFF. CDR3 nucleotides: TGTGCCAGCAGCCCCAGGACAAGGGGATATGAAAAACTGTTTTTT.

This clonotype was counted between two and nine times. The chain has TRBV24-1 and TRBJ2-5; weak D call: TRBD1 (8 bases). From germline, CDR1 is KGHDR and CDR2 SFDVKD. CDR3 length: 15 amino acids. V gave up 3 bases and J gave up 4 bases, with 14 bases separating them. The CDR3 is CATSDPTGGGETQYF. CDR3 coding DNA: TGTGCCACCAGTGATCCCACAGGGGGGGGAGAGACCCAGTACTTC.

V and J are TRBV28 and TRBJ2-7, with a possible D match to TRBD2 (5 bases). This CDR3 has 15 amino acids. Deletions cut 6 bases from V and 3 bases from J, with 18 bases between. The V gene's germline CDR1 is MDHEN and CDR2 SYDVKM. The CDR3 DNA reads TGTGCCAGCAGCCGAATGAGGACTGGCAACTACGAGCAGTACGTC. Encoded protein: CASSRMRTGNYEQYV.

This clonotype turned up a few times. The V gene is TRBV7-2, the J gene TRBJ1-1; 12 positions match TRBD1. Germline V lookup: CDR1 SGHTA, CDR2 FQGNSA. Trimming at V came to 3 bases and at J to 5 bases, leaving 10 bases not matched to a gene. The CDR3 has 17 amino acids. The CDR3 nucleotides read TGTGCCAGCAGCTTGACCGGGACAGGGGGCTGGTGGACTGAAGCTTTCTTT. Translated, it gives CASSLTGTGGWWTEAFF.

The chain combines TRBV5-4 with TRBJ2-5; 8 bases map to TRBD2. Trimming removed 4 bases from V and 1 base from J; junction bases left unmatched: 9. Germline lookup yields CDR1 SGHNT and CDR2 YYREEE (reference sequence). This CDR3 contains 16 residues. CDR3 residues: CASSRGVAGTQETQYF. CDR3 sequence (DNA): TGTGCCAGCAGCCGGGGGGTAGCGGGGACCCAAGAGACCCAGTACTTC.

This clonotype is classed as medium-sized (0.01 to 0.1%). This chain links TRBV5-1 with TRBJ2-2, with no clear D. V was cut by 0 bases and J by 4 bases, with 4 bases left in between. Germline CDR1 is SGHRS and CDR2 is YFSETQ. There are 13 residues in the CDR3. DNA of the CDR3: TGCGCCAGCAGCTTGGCGTCCACCGGGGAGCTGTTTTTT. It codes for CASSLASTGELFF. Variable domain in full (rest from reference TRBV5-1 and TRBJ2-2): KAGVTQTPRYLIKTRGQQVTLSCSPISGHRSVSWYQQTPGQGLQFLFEYFSETQRNKGNFPGRFSGRQFSNSRSEMNVSTLELGDSALYLCASSLASTGELFFGEGSRLTVL.

The CDR3: CASSLGTALTYEQYF. The CDR3 bases are TGTGCCAGCAGCTTAGGGACTGCCCTGACCTACGAGCAGTACTTC. The rearrangement links TRBV7-9 to TRBJ2-7; tentatively, D is TRBD2 (5 bases). Germline V gives CDR1 SEHNR, CDR2 FQNEAQ (reference sequence). The CDR3 length is 15 residues. V lost 1 base, J lost 2 bases, and 12 bases lay in between.

In this sample, this clonotype turned up a few times. The chain carries TRBV5-1 and TRBJ2-2; TRBD2 agrees at 8 bases. This CDR3 spans 15 amino acids. CDR1 SGHRS and CDR2 YFSETQ come from the germline V gene. V lost 3 bases and J lost 6; bases outside the gene matches: 7. The CDR3 coding sequence is TGCGCCAGCAGCTCGAGCGGGGGTGTAGCCGGGGAGCTGTTTTTT. Translation gives CASSSSGGVAGELFF.

The rearrangement joins TRBV5-1 to TRBJ2-2; possibly TRBD1 or TRBD2 for D (6 bases each). Trimming stripped 0 bases from V and 2 bases from J, with 8 bases between. The CDR3 length is 15 residues. CDR1 and CDR2 (germline): SGHRS, YFSETQ. The CDR3 loop reads CASSLEGGNTGELFF. CDR3 DNA: TGCGCCAGCAGCTTGGAGGGGGGTAACACCGGGGAGCTGTTTTTT.

The chain has TRBV20-1 and TRBJ2-5, with unresolved D. The CDR3 sequence is 11 residues long. Germline CDR1 DFQATT, CDR2 SNEGSKA (reference sequence). V shed 6 bases and J shed 2 bases, with 7 bases lying between them. CDR3 sequence (DNA): TGCAGTGCCCGCCGACAAGAGACCCAGTACTTC. Translation gives CSARRQETQYF.

This clonotype occurred many times. CDR3 sequence (DNA): TGTGCCAGCAGCCCCCCGGGCACCGATTACTATGGCTACACCTTC. Its translation: CASSPPGTDYYGYTF. V and J are TRBV14 and TRBJ1-2, with D unresolved. CDR1 and CDR2 from the germline V gene are SGHDN and FVKESK. The CDR3 runs to 15 residues. Deletions cut 4 bases from V and 3 bases from J, with 15 bases between.

The chain joins TRBV5-6 to TRBJ2-5; 7 bases map to TRBD1. The CDR3 runs to 15 residues. V lost 0 bases, J lost 2 bases, and 4 bases stayed unmatched. Germline V gene sequence: CDR1 SGHDT, CDR2 YYEEEE. This chain's CDR3 is CASSLGRDRQETQYF. The CDR3 DNA follows: TGTGCCAGCAGCTTGGGCCGGGACAGACAAGAGACCCAGTACTTC.

This clonotype was recorded at least ten times. The rearrangement joins TRBV7-9 to TRBJ2-1, with a tentative D call TRBD1 (6 bases). The CDR3 covers 14 residues. Trimming took off 1 base at V and 7 bases at J, with 11 bases between the two ends. Germline-derived CDR1 and CDR2 are SEHNR and FQNEAQ (reference sequence). This chain's CDR3 is CASSLVRGTNEQFF. CDR3 DNA sequence: TGTGCCAGCAGCTTAGTCAGGGGCACGAATGAGCAGTTCTTC. The variable domain in full, completed from reference TRBV7-9 and TRBJ2-1, reads DTGVSQNPRHKITKRGQNVTFRCDPISEHNRLYWYRQTLGQGPEFLTYFQNEAQLEKSRLLSDRFSAERPKGSFSTLEIQRTEQGDSAMYLCASSLVRGTNEQFFGPGTRLTVL.

The chain employs TRBV6-4 and TRBJ2-3; TRBD2 matches at 9 bases. The CDR3 sequence is 15 residues long. CDR1 is MRHNA and CDR2 is SNTAGT in the germline V gene. With V trimmed by 3 bases and J by 3 bases, 4 bases remained unmatched. The CDR3 DNA is TGTGCCAGCAGTGATTTAGCGGGGGTGACAGATACGCAGTATTTT. Translation: CASSDLAGVTDTQYF.

In this sample, this clonotype turned up many times. This chain joins TRBV7-9 and TRBJ1-1; perhaps TRBD1 as D (5 bases). The germline V and J ends were trimmed by 2 bases and 1 base, with 8 bases remaining between them. Germline CDR1 SEHNR, CDR2 FQNEAQ (reference sequence). This CDR3 has 14 residues. The CDR3 loop is CASSLQGTNTEAFF. CDR3 DNA: TGTGCCAGCAGCTTACAGGGAACGAACACTGAAGCTTTCTTT. Full variable domain (missing parts from reference TRBV7-9 and TRBJ1-1): DTGVSQNPRHKITKRGQNVTFRCDPISEHNRLYWYRQTLGQGPEFLTYFQNEAQLEKSRLLSDRFSAERPKGSFSTLEIQRTEQGDSAMYLCASSLQGTNTEAFFGQGTRLTVV.

This clonotype was recorded at least ten times. The rearrangement joins TRBV5-1 to TRBJ1-1; D may be TRBD1 (6 bases). Germline-derived CDR1 and CDR2 are SGHRS and YFSETQ. CDR3 length: 13 residues. V dropped 5 bases and J dropped 5 bases, with 13 bases sitting between them. CDR3 region: CASRNLGGTEAFF. The CDR3 DNA reads TGCGCCAGCAGGAATCTAGGGGGAACTGAAGCTTTCTTT. Supplemented by reference TRBV5-1 and TRBJ1-1, the full variable domain reads KAGVTQTPRYLIKTRGQQVTLSCSPISGHRSVSWYQQTPGQGLQFLFEYFSETQRNKGNFPGRFSGRQFSNSRSEMNVSTLELGDSALYLCASRNLGGTEAFFGQGTRLTVV.

This clonotype was picked up many times. The V call is TRBV9, the J call TRBJ1-3; no firm D call. V shed 6 bases and J shed 0 bases, with 10 bases lying between them. The CDR3 contains 14 residues. Germline-derived CDR1 and CDR2 are SGDLS and YYNGEE. As DNA, the CDR3 is TGTGCCAGCACCCTGGATCACTCTGGAAACACCATATATTTT. Translating it yields CASTLDHSGNTIYF. The variable domain in full, with the rest retrieved from reference TRBV9 and TRBJ1-3, is DSGVTQTPKHLITATGQRVTLRCSPRSGDLSVYWYQQSLDQGLQFLIQYYNGEERAKGNILERFSAQQFPDLHSELNLSSLELGDSALYFCASTLDHSGNTIYFGEGSWLTVV.

This clonotype was seen many times. The chain carries TRBV2 and TRBJ2-7; D gene ambiguous. The CDR3 covers 12 residues. The germline V and J ends were trimmed by 8 bases and 6 bases, with 14 bases remaining between them. Germline V CDR1 and CDR2: SNHLY, FYNNEI. In DNA, the CDR3 is TGTGCCAGCCGGAGCCCTGTGGGCGAGCAGTACTTC. Translating it yields CASRSPVGEQYF. Together with reference TRBV2 and TRBJ2-7, the CDR3 gives the full variable domain: EPEVTQTPSHQVTQMGQEVILRCVPISNHLYFYWYRQILGQKVEFLVSFYNNEISEKSEIFDDQFSVERPDGSNFTLKIRSTKLEDSAMYFCASRSPVGEQYFGPGTRLTVT.

This clonotype was picked up a small number of times. The CDR3 bases are TGTGCCAGCAGCTCCAGGGGGCCCGGAAACACCATATATTTT. Translating gives CASSSRGPGNTIYF. This sequence joins TRBV5-6 and TRBJ1-3; 8 nucleotides align to TRBD1. With 3 bases clipped from V and 4 bases from J, the junction kept 3 bases outside the gene matches. Germline assignment: CDR1 SGHDT and CDR2 YYEEEE. This CDR3 has 14 amino acids.

The table lists this clonotype with many counts. The gene calls are TRBV5-1 and TRBJ2-5; 7 bases line up with TRBD2. V lost 0 bases and J lost 5; bases outside the gene matches: 4. The germline gives CDR1 SGHRS, CDR2 YFSETQ. The CDR3 has 14 residues. The CDR3: CASSLGLAWETQYF. The CDR3 coding sequence is TGCGCCAGCAGCTTGGGACTAGCCTGGGAGACCCAGTACTTC. Based on the CDR3 plus reference TRBV5-1 and TRBJ2-5, the full variable domain is KAGVTQTPRYLIKTRGQQVTLSCSPISGHRSVSWYQQTPGQGLQFLFEYFSETQRNKGNFPGRFSGRQFSNSRSEMNVSTLELGDSALYLCASSLGLAWETQYFGPGTRLLVL.

This clonotype was seen more than once but under ten times. The chain has TRBV6-5 and TRBJ2-3; 11 positions agree with TRBD2. Germline CDR1 reads MNHEY; CDR2 reads SVGAGI. The CDR3 spans 15 residues. Trimming removed 4 bases from V and 5 bases from J; junction bases left unmatched: 5. The CDR3 loop reads CASSSVAGGRDTQYF. The CDR3 region has the DNA TGTGCCAGCAGTTCCGTAGCGGGGGGGCGAGATACGCAGTATTTT.